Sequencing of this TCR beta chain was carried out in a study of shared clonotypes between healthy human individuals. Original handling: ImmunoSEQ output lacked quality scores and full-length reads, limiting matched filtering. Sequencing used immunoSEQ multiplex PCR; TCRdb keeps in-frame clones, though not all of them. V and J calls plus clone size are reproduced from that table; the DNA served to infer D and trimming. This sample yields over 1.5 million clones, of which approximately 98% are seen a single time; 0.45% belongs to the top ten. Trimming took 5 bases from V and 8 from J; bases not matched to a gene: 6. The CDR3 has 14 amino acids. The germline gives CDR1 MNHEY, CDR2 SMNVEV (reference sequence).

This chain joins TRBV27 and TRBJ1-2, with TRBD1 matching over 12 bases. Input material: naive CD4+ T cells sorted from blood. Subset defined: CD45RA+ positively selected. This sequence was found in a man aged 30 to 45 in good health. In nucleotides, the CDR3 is TGTGCCAGCAGTCCTTGGGACAGGGGGCAAGGCTACACCTTC. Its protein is CASSPWDRGQGYTF.